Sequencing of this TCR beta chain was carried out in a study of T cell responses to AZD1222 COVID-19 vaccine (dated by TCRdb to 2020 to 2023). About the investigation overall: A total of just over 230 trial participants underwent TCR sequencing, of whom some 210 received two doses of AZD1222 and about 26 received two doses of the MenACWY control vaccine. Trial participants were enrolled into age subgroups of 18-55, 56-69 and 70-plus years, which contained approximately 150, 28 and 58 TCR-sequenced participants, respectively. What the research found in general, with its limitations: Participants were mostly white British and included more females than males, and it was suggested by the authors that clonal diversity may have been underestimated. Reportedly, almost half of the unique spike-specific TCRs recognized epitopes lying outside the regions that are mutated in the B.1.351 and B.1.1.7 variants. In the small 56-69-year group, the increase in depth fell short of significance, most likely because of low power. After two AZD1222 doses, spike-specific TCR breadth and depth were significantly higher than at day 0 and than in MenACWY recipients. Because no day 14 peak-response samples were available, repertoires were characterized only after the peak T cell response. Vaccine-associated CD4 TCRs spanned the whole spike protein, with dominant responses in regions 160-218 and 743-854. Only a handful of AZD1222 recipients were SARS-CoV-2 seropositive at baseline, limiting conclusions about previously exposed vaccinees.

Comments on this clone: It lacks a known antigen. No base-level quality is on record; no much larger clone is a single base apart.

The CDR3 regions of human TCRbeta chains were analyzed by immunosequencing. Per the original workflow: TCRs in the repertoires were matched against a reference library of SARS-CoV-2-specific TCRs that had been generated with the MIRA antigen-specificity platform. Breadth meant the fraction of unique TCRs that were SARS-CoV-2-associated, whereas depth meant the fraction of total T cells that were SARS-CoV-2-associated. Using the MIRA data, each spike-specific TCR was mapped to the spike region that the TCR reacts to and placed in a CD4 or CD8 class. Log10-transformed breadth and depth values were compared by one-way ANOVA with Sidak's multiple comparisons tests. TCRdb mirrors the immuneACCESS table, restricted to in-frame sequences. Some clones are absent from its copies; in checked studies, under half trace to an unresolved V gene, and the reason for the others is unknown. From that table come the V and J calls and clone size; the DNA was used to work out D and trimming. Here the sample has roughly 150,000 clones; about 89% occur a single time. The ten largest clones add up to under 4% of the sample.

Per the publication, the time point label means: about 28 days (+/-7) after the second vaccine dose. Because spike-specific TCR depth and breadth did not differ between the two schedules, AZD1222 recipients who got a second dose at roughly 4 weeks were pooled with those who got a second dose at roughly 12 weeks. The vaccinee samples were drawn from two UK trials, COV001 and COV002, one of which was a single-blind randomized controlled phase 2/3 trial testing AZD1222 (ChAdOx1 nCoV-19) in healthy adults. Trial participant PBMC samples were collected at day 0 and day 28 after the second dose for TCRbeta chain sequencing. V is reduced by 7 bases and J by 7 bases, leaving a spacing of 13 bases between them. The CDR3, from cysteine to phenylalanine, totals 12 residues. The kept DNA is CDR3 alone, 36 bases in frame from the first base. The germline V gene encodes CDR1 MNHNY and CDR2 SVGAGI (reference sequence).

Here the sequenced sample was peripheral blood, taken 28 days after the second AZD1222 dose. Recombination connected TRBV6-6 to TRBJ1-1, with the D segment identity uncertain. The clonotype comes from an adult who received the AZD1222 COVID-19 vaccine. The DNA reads TGTGCCAGCACCCCGAGTCAGGTTGAAGCTTTCTTT. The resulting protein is CASTPSQVEAFF.